The clone carrying this T cell receptor (beta chain) appeared a few times. Its antigen remains unidentified. The entry originates in a study of T-cell reconstitution after alpha-beta-depleted transplantation in children. Study-level points and caveats: Diversity and T-cell counts at one year after transplant derived mostly from new T cells. Surviving recipient T cells and intrathymic progenitors accounted for some patients' high TCRbeta diversity at day 60. At around two months after transplant, the alpha-beta T cells were reportedly derived from several hundred expanded clones that came from non-depleted graft cells.

The length of the CDR3 is 15 residues. CDR1 and CDR2 (germline): SGHTA, FQGNSA. With V trimmed by 5 bases and J by 7 bases, 8 bases remained unmatched. Researchers prepared the TCRbeta library using unique molecular identifiers, the study reports. TCRdb reprocessed the PCR reads via MiXCR and lists one record per CDR3 protein. This repertoire shows hundreds of thousands of distinct CDR3 sequences, 15% to 20% found once; its top ten account for just over 40%. Sequencing was performed on PBMCs, mostly from graft donor cells, taken 360 days after TCRalphabeta/CD19-depleted stem cell transplant. The sequence was obtained from a male patient under 10 years old who had a stem cell transplant for acute lymphoblastic leukemia, so the T cells may come from the graft donor. The J gene is TRBJ2-1, the V gene TRBV7-2; 10 positions agree with TRBD1. CDR3 loop: CASSPRTGGENEQFF. The CDR3 DNA is TGTGCCAGCAGCCCTCGGACAGGGGGTGAAAATGAGCAGTTCTTC.